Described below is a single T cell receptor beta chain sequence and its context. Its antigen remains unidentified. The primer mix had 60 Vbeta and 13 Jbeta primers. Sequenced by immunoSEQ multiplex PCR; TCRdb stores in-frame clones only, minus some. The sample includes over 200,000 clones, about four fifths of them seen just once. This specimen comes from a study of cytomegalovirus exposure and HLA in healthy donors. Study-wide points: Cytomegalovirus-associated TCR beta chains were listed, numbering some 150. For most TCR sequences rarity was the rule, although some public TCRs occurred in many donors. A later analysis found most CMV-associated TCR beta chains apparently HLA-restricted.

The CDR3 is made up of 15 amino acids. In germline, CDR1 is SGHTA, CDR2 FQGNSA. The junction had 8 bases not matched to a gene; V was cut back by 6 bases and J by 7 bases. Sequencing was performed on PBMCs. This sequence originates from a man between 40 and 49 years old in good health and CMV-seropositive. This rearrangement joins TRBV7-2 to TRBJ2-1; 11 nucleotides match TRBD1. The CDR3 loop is CASSPGRDRGNEQFF. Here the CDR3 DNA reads TGTGCCAGCAGTCCTGGCCGGGACAGGGGGAATGAGCAGTTCTTC.